These 2 T cell receptor beta chains came from one sample sequenced in a study of T cells expressing NK-cell markers. TCRdb re-called the 5' RACE reads and gives one entry per CDR3 protein, without DNA. The sample includes 150,000 to 200,000 distinct CDR3 sequences. Sequencing was done on a sample of blood T cells: a sorted CD56 or NKG2C T cell subset, CD4+ or CD8+ T cells, or bulk PBMC T cells (not recorded which). These receptors all stem from a man between 18 and 69 years old in good health.

The gene calls are TRBV5-4 and TRBJ2-3; TCRdb outputs TRBD2, but without DNA this stays unchecked. Germline V CDR1 and CDR2: SGHNT, YYREEE (reference sequence). This CDR3 comprises 15 residues. The CDR3 reads CASTLAGGPPDTQYF.

V gene TRBV10-3 combines with J gene TRBJ1-1; TCRdb's D gene call, TRBD1, goes unchecked for lack of DNA. This CDR3 contains 13 residues. From germline, CDR1 is ENHRY and CDR2 SYGVKD. CDR3 sequence reads: CAIRGPGRTEAFF.